This T cell receptor (beta chain) was identified during a study of blood T cell repertoires in COVID-19. The ends lost 2 bases at V and 1 base at J; junction bases unmatched: 3. The CDR3 extends over 15 amino acids. Germline V gives CDR1 LGHDT, CDR2 YNNKEL (reference sequence). Data came from immunoSEQ multiplex PCR; TCRdb stores just in-frame clones and leaves some out. The data contain about 140,000 clones, 90% of them singletons. The sequence was obtained from a woman aged 80 or over with acute or convalescent COVID-19. The sample comprised peripheral blood. The genes are TRBV3-1 (or the pseudogene TRBV3-2) and TRBJ1-2; 8 bases are shared with TRBD1. The CDR3 is CASSQLDRDNYGYTF. The CDR3 nucleotides read TGTGCCAGCAGCCAATTGGACAGGGATAACTATGGCTACACCTTC.